Detailed here is one TCR beta chain. Its specificity is unknown. No patient had received any treatment before thyroid surgery. This specimen belongs to a study of metastatic and nonmetastatic thyroid tumors. General study points: It was reportedly found that TCR beta diversity was significantly higher in malignant thyroid tumors than in benign nodules, a difference seen in both blood and tumor samples.

Authors' methods: Differences in CDR3 between clinicopathological groups were drawn on to build a classifier intended to discriminate distant-metastatic papillary thyroid cancer patients. Using MiXCR, TCRdb re-called clones from the PCR reads. V and J calls and clone size were set by TCRdb, not the authors. The sample yields some 24,000 clones, around 20% seen once. The receptor was derived from a male donor with papillary thyroid cancer or a benign thyroid nodule (not recorded which). Some clones in this sample may be carry-over from other donors' samples. Sequencing was performed on blood.

The CDR3 coding sequence is TGCAGCGTTTGGGTGTGGGGCAGGGATTGGCAAGAGACCCAGTACTTC. As protein: CSVWVWGRDWQETQYF. This sequence joins TRBV29-1 and TRBJ2-5, with D perhaps matching TRBD1 (5 bases). The CDR3 consists of 16 residues. In germline, CDR1 is SQVTM, CDR2 ANQGSEA. Trimming removed 5 bases from V and 2 bases from J, with 21 bases in between.